A single sample gave rise to the 8 T cell receptor beta chains below, sequenced in a study of T-cell reconstitution after alpha-beta-depleted transplantation in children. Unique molecular identifiers were incorporated during preparation of the TCRbeta library. One entry per CDR3 protein, called by TCRdb with MiXCR from the PCR reads. The data show hundreds of thousands of distinct CDR3 sequences, roughly 15% seen once. This sample comprised PBMCs, mostly from graft donor cells, obtained 360 days after TCRalphabeta/CD19-depleted stem cell transplant. The receptor set was obtained from a male patient between 2 and 10 years old who had a stem cell transplant for acute lymphoblastic leukemia, so the T cells may come from the graft donor.

Many counts were recorded for this clonotype. V and J are TRBV20-1 and TRBJ2-4, with TRBD2 matching over 7 bases. This CDR3 has 13 residues. V was pared by 6 bases and J by 7 bases, with 9 bases of the junction left unmatched. CDR1 and CDR2 from the germline V gene are DFQATT and SNEGSKA (reference sequence). The CDR3 sequence is CSASGLGMNIQYF. As DNA, the CDR3 is TGCAGTGCCAGCGGACTAGGGATGAACATTCAGTACTTC.

The V and J genes are TRBV28 and TRBJ2-3, with D perhaps TRBD2 (6 bases). Looked up from germline, CDR1 is MDHEN and CDR2 is SYDVKM. The CDR3 has 16 residues. V lost 5 bases to trimming and J lost 4 bases, with 19 bases between them. The CDR3 nucleotides are TGTGCCAGCAGTCCCCCTCCGGGGGATGTCGCAGATACGCAGTATTTT. This gives the protein CASSPPPGDVADTQYF.

This clonotype was observed many times. The chain joins TRBV6-2 or TRBV6-3 to TRBJ2-1; TRBD2 agrees at 13 bases. Losses at the gene ends were 1 base for V and 9 bases for J; bases not matched to a gene: 15. From germline, CDR1 is MNHEY and CDR2 SVGEGT. The length of the CDR3 is 19 residues. The CDR3 sequence is CASSYLFSRLAGGSGEQFF. CDR3 sequence (DNA): TGTGCCAGCAGTTACTTATTTTCCCGACTAGCGGGAGGCTCCGGTGAGCAGTTCTTC.

This clonotype was seen a handful of times. V gene TRBV5-1 combines with J gene TRBJ2-2, with 7 bases identical to TRBD1. There are 13 residues in the CDR3. V dropped 4 bases and J dropped 6; count of bases not matched to a gene: 3. Germline CDR1 reads SGHRS; CDR2 reads YFSETQ. The DNA of the CDR3 is TGCGCCAGCAGCGTCGACAGGGCCGGGGAGCTGTTTTTT. It specifies CASSVDRAGELFF. The whole variable domain, remainder taken from reference TRBV5-1 and TRBJ2-2, is KAGVTQTPRYLIKTRGQQVTLSCSPISGHRSVSWYQQTPGQGLQFLFEYFSETQRNKGNFPGRFSGRQFSNSRSEMNVSTLELGDSALYLCASSVDRAGELFFGEGSRLTVL.

This clonotype has just a few counts. The V call is TRBV3-1, the J call TRBJ2-3; D remains unclear. V was trimmed by 0 bases and J by 0 bases, leaving 7 bases between them. The germline gives CDR1 LGHDT, CDR2 YNNKEL (reference sequence). This CDR3 comprises 15 residues. This CDR3 reads CASSQDATSTDTQYF. CDR3 bases: TGTGCCAGCAGCCAAGACGCTACCAGCACAGATACGCAGTATTTT.

The J gene is TRBJ1-1, the V gene TRBV15, with D unclear. Germline V gives CDR1 LNHNV, CDR2 YYDKDF (reference sequence). CDR3 length: 14 amino acids. V was cut by 0 bases and J by 3 bases, with 8 bases left in between. CDR3 DNA sequence: TGTGCCACCAGCAGAGATTTAAGTGACACTGAAGCTTTCTTT. This codes for CATSRDLSDTEAFF. Drawing the rest from reference TRBV15 and TRBJ1-1, the complete variable domain is DAMVIQNPRYQVTQFGKPVTLSCSQTLNHNVMYWYQQKSSQAPKLLFHYYDKDFNNEADTPDNFQSRRPNTSFCFLDIRSPGLGDTAMYLCATSRDLSDTEAFFGQGTRLTVV.

The chain is built from TRBV18 and TRBJ2-7, with D maybe TRBD1 (6 bases). The germline V gene has CDR1 KGHSH and CDR2 LQKENI. This CDR3 comprises 14 residues. Between the trimmed V and J ends, which lost 3 bases and 3 bases, there was a span of 12 bases. The CDR3 sequence: CASSPWDTLYEQYF. CDR3 coding DNA: TGTGCCAGCTCACCGTGGGACACACTCTACGAGCAGTACTTC.

V usage is TRBV4-1 and J usage is TRBJ2-4, with unresolved D. CDR3 size: 15 residues. V was pared by 4 bases and J by 0 bases, with 10 bases between. Per the germline V gene, CDR1 is MGHRA and CDR2 is YSYEKL. Here the CDR3 DNA reads TGCGCCAGCAGCCGGGCAGTTATAGCCAAAAACATTCAGTACTTC. Translation gives CASSRAVIAKNIQYF.